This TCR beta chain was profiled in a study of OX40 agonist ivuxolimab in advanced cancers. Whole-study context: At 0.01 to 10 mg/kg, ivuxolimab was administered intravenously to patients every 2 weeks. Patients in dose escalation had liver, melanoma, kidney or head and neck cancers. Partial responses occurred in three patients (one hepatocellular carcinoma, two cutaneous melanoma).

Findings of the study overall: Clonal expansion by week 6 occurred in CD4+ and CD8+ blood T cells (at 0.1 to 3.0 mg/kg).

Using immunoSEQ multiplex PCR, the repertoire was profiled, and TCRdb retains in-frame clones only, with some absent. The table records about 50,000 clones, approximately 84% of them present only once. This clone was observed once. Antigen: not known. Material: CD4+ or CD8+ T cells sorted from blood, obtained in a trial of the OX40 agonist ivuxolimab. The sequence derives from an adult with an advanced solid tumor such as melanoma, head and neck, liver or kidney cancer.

CDR3 nucleotides: TGTGCCATCAGTGAGTCTGGACACAGATCGTATAGCAATCAGCCCCAGCATTTT. It translates to CAISESGHRSYSNQPQHF. The chain is built from TRBV10-3 and TRBJ1-5; D might be TRBD1 (5 bases). Germline assignment: CDR1 ENHRY and CDR2 SYGVKD. The CDR3 covers 18 residues. V lost 0 bases to trimming and J lost 0 bases, with 15 bases between them.